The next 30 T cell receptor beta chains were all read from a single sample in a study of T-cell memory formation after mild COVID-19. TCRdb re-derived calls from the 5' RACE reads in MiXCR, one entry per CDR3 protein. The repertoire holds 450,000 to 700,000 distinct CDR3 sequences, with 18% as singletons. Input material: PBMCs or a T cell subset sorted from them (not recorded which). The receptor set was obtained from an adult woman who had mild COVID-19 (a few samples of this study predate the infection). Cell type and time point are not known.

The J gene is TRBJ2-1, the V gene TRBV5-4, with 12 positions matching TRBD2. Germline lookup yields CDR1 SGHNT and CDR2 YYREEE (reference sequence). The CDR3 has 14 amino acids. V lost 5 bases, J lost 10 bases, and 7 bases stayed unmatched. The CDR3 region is CASSSSGGVDEQFF. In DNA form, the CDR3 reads TGTGCCAGCAGTTCTAGCGGGGGGGTAGACGAGCAGTTCTTC.

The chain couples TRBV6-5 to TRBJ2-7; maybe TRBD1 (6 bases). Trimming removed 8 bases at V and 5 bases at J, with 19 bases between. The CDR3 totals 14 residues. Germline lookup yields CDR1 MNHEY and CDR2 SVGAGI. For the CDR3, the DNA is TGTGCCAGCCAAGGAACAGGGCGGTACCACGAGCAGTACTTC. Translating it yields CASQGTGRYHEQYF.

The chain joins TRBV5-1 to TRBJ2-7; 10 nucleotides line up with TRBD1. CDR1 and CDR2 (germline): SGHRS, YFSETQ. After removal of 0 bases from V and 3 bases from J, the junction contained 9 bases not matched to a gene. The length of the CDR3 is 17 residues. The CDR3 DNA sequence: TGCGCCAGCAGCTTGGCCAGCTTAAGGGACAGGGGCTACGAGCAGTACTTC. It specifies CASSLASLRDRGYEQYF.

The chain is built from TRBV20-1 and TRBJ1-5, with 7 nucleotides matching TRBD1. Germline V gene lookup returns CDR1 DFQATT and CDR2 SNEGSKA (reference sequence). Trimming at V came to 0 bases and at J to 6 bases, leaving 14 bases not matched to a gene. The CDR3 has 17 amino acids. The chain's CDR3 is CSARDEVSAGGVQPQHF. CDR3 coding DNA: TGCAGTGCTAGAGATGAGGTTTCGGCAGGGGGAGTTCAGCCCCAGCATTTT.

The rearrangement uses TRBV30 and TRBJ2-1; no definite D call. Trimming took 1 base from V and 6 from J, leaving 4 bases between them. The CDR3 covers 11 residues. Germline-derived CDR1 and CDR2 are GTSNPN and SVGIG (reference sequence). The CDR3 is CAWSAGNEQFF. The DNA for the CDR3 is TGTGCCTGGAGTGCGGGCAATGAGCAGTTCTTC.

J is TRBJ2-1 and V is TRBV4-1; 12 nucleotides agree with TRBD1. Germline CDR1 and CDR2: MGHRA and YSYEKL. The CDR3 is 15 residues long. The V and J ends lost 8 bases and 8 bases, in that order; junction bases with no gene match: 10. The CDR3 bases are TGCGCCAGCTGCCTACCGGGACAGGGGGCGGATGAGCAGTTCTTC. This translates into CASCLPGQGADEQFF.

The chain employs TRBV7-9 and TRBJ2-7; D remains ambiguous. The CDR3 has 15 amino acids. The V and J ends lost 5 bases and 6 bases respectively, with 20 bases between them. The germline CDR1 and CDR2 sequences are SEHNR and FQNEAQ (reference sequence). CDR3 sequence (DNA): TGTGCCAGCAGCCCATCTGGGGAACCGCAACTCGAGCAGTACTTC. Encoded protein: CASSPSGEPQLEQYF.

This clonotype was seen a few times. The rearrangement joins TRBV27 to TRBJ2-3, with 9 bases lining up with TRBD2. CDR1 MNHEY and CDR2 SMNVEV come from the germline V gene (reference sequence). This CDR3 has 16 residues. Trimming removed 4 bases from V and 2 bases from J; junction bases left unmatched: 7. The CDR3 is CASSSIPSGTTDTQYF. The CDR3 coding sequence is TGTGCCAGCAGTTCTATCCCTAGCGGGACCACAGATACGCAGTATTTT.

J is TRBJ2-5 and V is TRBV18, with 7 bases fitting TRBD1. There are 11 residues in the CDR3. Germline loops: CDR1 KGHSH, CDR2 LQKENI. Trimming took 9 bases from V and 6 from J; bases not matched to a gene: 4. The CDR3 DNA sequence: TGTGCCAGTTCGACAGGGAAGACCCAGTACTTC. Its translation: CASSTGKTQYF.

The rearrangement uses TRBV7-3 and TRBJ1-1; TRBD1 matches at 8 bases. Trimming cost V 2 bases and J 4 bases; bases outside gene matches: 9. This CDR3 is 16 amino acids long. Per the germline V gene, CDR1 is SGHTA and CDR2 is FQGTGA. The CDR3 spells CASSLLPGGSGTEAFF. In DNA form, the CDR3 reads TGTGCCAGCAGCTTACTCCCAGGGGGCAGCGGCACTGAAGCTTTCTTT.

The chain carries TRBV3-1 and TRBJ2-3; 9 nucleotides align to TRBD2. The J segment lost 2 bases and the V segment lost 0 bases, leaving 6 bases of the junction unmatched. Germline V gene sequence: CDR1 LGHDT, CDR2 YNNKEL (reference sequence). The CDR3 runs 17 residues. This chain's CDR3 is CASSQDVSGGPTDTQYF. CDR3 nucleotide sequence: TGTGCCAGCAGCCAAGATGTTAGCGGGGGACCCACAGATACGCAGTATTTT.

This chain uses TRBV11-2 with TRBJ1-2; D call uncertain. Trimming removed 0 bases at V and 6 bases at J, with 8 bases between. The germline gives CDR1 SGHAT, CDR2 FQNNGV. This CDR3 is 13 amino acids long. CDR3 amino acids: CASSLDARNGYTF. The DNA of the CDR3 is TGTGCCAGCAGCTTAGACGCTAGGAATGGCTACACCTTC.

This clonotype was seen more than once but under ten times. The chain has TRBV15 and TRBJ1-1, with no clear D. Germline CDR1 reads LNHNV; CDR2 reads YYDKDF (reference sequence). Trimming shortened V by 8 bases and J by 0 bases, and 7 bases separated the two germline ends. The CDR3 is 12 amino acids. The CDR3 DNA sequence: TGTGCCACCCAACAGCTGAACACTGAAGCTTTCTTT. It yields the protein CATQQLNTEAFF.

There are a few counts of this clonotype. CDR3 coding DNA: TGTGCCAGCAGGGCCTCTGCAGGGGAGGAAAAACTGTTTTTT. It yields the protein CASRASAGEEKLFF. The V and J genes are TRBV6-5 and TRBJ1-4, with a tentative D call TRBD1 (6 bases). The CDR3 spans 14 residues. Between the trimmed V and J ends, which lost 6 bases and 8 bases, there was a span of 16 bases. Per the germline V gene, CDR1 is MNHEY and CDR2 is SVGAGI.

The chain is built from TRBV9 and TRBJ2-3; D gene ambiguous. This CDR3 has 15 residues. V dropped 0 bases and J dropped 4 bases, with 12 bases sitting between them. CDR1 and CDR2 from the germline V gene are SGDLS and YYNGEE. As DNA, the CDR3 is TGTGCCAGCAGCGTAGAGGGCAGGAGATCAGATACGCAGTATTTT. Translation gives CASSVEGRRSDTQYF.

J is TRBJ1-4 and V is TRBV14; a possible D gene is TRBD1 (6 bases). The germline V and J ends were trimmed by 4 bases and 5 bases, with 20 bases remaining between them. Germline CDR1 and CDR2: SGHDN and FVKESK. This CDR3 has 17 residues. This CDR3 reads CASSRRDPRRGNEKLFF. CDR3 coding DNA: TGTGCCAGCAGCCGCCGGGACCCCAGAAGGGGGAATGAAAAACTGTTTTTT.

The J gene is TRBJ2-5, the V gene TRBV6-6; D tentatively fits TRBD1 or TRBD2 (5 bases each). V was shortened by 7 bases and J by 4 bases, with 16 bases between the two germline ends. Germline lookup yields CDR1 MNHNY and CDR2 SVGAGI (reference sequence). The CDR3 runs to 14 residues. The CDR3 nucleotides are TGTGCCAGCACCCGGGGCATGGGAAGAGAGACCCAGTACTTC. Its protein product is CASTRGMGRETQYF.

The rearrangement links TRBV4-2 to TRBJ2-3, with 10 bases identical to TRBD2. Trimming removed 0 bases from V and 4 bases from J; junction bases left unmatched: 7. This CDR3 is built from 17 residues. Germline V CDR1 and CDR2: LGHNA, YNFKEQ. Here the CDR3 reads CASSQDGLAGVPDTQYF. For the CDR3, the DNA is TGTGCCAGCAGCCAAGACGGGCTAGCGGGAGTGCCAGATACGCAGTATTTT.

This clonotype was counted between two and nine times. The CDR3 nucleotides read TGTGCCAGCAGCTTAGCCCCGGGAAGCGGGTGGTCCTACAATGAGCAGTTCTTC. It is translated as CASSLAPGSGWSYNEQFF. This chain links TRBV7-2 with TRBJ2-1; D is possibly TRBD2 (6 bases). Deletions cut 0 bases from V and 1 base from J, with 16 bases between. The germline V gene has CDR1 SGHTA and CDR2 FQGNSA. This CDR3 has 18 residues.

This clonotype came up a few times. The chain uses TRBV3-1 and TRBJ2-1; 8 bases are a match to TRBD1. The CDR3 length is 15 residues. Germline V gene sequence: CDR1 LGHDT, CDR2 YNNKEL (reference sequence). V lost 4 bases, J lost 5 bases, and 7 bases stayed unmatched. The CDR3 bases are TGTGCCAGCAGCCTAACAGGGGGAAAGAACAATGAGCAGTTCTTC. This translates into CASSLTGGKNNEQFF.

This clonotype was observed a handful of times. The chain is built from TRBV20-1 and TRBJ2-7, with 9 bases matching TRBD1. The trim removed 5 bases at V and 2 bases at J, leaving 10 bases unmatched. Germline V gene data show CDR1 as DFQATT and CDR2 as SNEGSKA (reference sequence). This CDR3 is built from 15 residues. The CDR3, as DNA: TGCAGTGCTGAGAAGGGACAGGGATCAACCTACGAGCAGTACTTC. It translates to CSAEKGQGSTYEQYF.

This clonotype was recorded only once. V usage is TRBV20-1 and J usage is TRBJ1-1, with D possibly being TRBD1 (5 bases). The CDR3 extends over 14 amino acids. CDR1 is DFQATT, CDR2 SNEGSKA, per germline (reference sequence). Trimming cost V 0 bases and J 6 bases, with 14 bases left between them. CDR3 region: CSAREGVRHPEAFF. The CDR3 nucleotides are TGCAGTGCTAGAGAAGGGGTGCGGCATCCTGAAGCTTTCTTT.

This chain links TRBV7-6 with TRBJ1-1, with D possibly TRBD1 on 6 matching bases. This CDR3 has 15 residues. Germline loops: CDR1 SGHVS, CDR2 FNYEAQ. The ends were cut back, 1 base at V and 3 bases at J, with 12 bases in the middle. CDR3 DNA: TGTGCCAGCAGCTTAGAACGACAGGACGACACTGAAGCTTTCTTT. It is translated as CASSLERQDDTEAFF.

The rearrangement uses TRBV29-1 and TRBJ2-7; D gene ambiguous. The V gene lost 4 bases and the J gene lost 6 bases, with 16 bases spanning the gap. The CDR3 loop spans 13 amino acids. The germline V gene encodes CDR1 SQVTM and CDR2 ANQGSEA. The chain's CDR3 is CSVGSPSVGEQYF. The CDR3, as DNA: TGCAGCGTTGGGAGCCCTTCCGTAGGCGAGCAGTACTTC.

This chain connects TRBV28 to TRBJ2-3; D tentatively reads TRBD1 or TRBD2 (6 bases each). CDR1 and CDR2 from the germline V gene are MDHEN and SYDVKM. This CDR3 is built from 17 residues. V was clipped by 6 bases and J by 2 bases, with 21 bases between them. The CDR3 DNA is TGTGCCAGCAGCTCTTTGGTAGGGGGGAGGCCCACAGATACGCAGTATTTT. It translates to CASSSLVGGRPTDTQYF.

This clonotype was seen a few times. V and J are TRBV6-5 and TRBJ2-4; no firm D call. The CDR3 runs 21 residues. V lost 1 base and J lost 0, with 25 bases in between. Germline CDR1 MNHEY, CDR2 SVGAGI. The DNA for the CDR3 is TGTGCCAGCAGTTACTGGACCACATTGGATCTCTCGCCATTAGCCAAAAACATTCAGTACTTC. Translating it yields CASSYWTTLDLSPLAKNIQYF.

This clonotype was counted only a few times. DNA for the CDR3: TGCAGTGCTAGAGATGGGCTAGAGAGCTCCTACAATGAGCAGTTCTTC. Residues: CSARDGLESSYNEQFF. The chain uses TRBV20-1 and TRBJ2-1; D unresolved. Trimming took 0 bases from V and 0 from J, leaving 12 bases between them. This CDR3 contains 16 residues. Germline V gene lookup returns CDR1 DFQATT and CDR2 SNEGSKA (reference sequence).

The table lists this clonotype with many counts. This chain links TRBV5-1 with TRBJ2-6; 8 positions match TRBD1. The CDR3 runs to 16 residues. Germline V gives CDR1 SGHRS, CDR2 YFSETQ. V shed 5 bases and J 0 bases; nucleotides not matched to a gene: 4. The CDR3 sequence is CASSRDRGSGANVLTF. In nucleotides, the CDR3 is TGCGCCAGCAGTCGAGACAGGGGCTCTGGGGCCAACGTCCTGACTTTC.

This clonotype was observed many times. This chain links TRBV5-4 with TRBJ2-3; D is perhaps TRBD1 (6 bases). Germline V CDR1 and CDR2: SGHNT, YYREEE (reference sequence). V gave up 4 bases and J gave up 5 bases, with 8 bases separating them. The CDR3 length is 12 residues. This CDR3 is CASSQGGDTQYF. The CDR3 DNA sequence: TGTGCCAGCAGCCAAGGGGGAGATACGCAGTATTTT.

DNA of the CDR3: TGTGCCAGCAGCTCCTTGACTAGCGGGAGAAGTTCCTACAATGAGCAGTTCTTC. It translates to CASSSLTSGRSSYNEQFF. This sequence joins TRBV7-9 and TRBJ2-1, with TRBD2 identical over 12 bases. V trimming: 4 bases; J trimming: 1 base; junction bases outside the gene matches: 8. This CDR3 region has 18 residues. The germline CDR1 and CDR2 sequences are SEHNR and FQNEAQ (reference sequence).